The clone carrying this T cell receptor beta chain occurred many times. Using RNA transcripts as the source, TCR beta CDR3 regions were amplified. First-round RT-PCR of the TCR CDR3 relied on the HTBI primer set. TCRdb itself ran the multiplex PCR reads through MiXCR, one entry per CDR3 protein. Of 550,000 to 800,000 distinct CDR3 sequences in the sample, around 15% were seen once. The hyperthyroidism was newly diagnosed and had lasted under 2 months; the patients were aged 18 to 65. Patients having uncontrolled infection, another autoimmune disease, pregnancy or lactation were not included. The CDR3 length is 15 residues. Germline V CDR1 and CDR2: SNHLY, FYNNEI. V gave up 6 bases and J gave up 6 bases, with 21 bases separating them. The data are from a study of T cells in Graves' hyperthyroidism and ophthalmopathy. Study as a whole: Upon initial diagnosis and before any treatment, peripheral blood was collected.

This TCR was sampled from a man between 18 and 35 years old with Graves' hyperthyroidism. V is TRBV2 and J is TRBJ2-7; D may be TRBD1 or TRBD2 (6 bases each). Material: blood. In nucleotides, the CDR3 is TGTGCCAGCAGCCCGACGGGGGCGCCCGGATCCGAGCAGTACTTC. Protein: CASSPTGAPGSEQYF.